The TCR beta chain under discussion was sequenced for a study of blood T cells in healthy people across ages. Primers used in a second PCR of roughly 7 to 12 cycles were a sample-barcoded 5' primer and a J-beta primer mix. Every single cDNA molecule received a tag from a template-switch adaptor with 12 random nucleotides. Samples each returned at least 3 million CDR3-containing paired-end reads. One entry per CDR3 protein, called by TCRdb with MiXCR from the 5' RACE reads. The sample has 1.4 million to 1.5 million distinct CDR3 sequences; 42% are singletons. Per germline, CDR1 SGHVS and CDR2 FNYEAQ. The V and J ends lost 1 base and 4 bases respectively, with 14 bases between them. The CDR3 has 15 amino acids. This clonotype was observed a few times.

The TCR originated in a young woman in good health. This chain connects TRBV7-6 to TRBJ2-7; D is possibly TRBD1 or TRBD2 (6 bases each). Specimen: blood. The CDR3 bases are TGTGCCAGCAGCTTAGGGGGGGCGTATTCGTACGAGCAGTACTTC. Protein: CASSLGGAYSYEQYF.